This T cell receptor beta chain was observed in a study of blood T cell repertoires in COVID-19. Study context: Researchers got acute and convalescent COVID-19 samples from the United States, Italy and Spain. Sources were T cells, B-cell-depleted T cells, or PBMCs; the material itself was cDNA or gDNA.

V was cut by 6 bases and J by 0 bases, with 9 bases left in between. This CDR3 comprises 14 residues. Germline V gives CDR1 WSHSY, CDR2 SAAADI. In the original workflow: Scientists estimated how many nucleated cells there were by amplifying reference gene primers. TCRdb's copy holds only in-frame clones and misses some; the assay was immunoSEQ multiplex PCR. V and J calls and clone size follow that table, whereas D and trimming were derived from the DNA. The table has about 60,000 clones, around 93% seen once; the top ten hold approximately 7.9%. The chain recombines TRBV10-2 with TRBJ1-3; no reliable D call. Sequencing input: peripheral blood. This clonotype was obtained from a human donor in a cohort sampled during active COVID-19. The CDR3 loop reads CASSPRYSGNTIYF. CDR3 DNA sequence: TGCGCCAGCAGCCCCAGGTACTCTGGAAACACCATATATTTT.